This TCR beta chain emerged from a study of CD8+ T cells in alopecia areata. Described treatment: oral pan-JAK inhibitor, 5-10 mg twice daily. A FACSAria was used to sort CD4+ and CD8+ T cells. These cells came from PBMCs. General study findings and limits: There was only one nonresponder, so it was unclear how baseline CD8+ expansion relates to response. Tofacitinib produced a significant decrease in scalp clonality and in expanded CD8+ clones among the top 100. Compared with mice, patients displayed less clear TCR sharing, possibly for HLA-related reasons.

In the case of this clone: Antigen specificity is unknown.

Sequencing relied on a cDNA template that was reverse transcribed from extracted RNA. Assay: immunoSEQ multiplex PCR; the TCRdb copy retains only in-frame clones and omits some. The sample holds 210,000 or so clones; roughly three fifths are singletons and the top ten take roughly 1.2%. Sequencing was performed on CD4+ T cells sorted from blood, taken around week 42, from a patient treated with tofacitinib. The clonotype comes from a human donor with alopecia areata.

Here the CDR3 reads CASSEVFLVTYEQYF. CDR3 nucleotide sequence: TGTGCCAGCAGTGAGGTGTTCTTGGTAACCTACGAGCAGTACTTC. V gene TRBV2 combines with J gene TRBJ2-7; D gene uncertain. The CDR3 runs to 15 residues. V gave up 3 bases and J gave up 2 bases, with 14 bases separating them. Germline V gene lookup returns CDR1 SNHLY and CDR2 FYNNEI.